This TCR beta chain is drawn from a study of T cell responses to AZD1222 COVID-19 vaccine. On this clone: Its antigen remains unidentified.

Method: immunoSEQ multiplex PCR; TCRdb's copy keeps in-frame clones and lacks some. This table holds roughly 200,000 clones, about 91% found once. Trimming removed 2 bases from V and 4 bases from J; junction bases left unmatched: 10. Germline V CDR1 and CDR2: SNHLY, FYNNEI. This CDR3 comprises 17 residues. Findings and caveats of the study: Donors skewed white British and female; clonal diversity was possibly underestimated. Vaccine-associated CD4 TCRs ranged over spike, dominating at 160-218 and 743-854. Repertoires were sampled only after the peak T cell response.

This sample comprised peripheral blood, obtained on day 0 of AZD1222 vaccination. The chain links TRBV2 to TRBJ2-3, with 9 bases aligning to TRBD2. This sequence was found in an adult in good health. CDR3 in amino acids: CASSEFLAGVPADTQYF. CDR3 DNA sequence: TGTGCCAGCAGTGAATTTTTAGCGGGGGTACCCGCAGATACGCAGTATTTT.